These 8 T cell receptor beta chains share one sample of origin, sequenced in a study of identical twins. One entry per CDR3 protein, called by TCRdb with MiXCR from the 5' RACE reads. Here the sample spans some 690,000 distinct CDR3 sequences, 21% being singletons. This same sample was also taken into another study, of T cells expressing NK-cell markers.

Sequencing used PBMCs. The receptors come from a woman aged 18-29 years in good health.

This clonotype was detected only a few times. As DNA, the CDR3 is TGCAGTGCTAGAGTATCGATCGGGAGGGAATACAATGAGCAGTTCTTC. Translation gives CSARVSIGREYNEQFF. The chain recombines TRBV20-1 with TRBJ2-1; 8 bases line up with TRBD2. The CDR3 runs to 16 residues. J lost 4 bases, V lost 1 base, and 9 bases had no gene match. Germline values: CDR1 DFQATT, CDR2 SNEGSKA (reference sequence).

This clonotype was counted only a few times. The chain couples TRBV9 to TRBJ2-5, with 7 bases identical to TRBD2. The CDR3 totals 17 residues. The V gene end was trimmed by 3 bases and the J gene end by 0 bases; junction bases not matched to a gene: 11. From germline, CDR1 is SGDLS and CDR2 YYNGEE. The CDR3 region is CASSEGRDSRYQETQYF. In DNA, the CDR3 is TGTGCCAGCAGCGAGGGGAGGGACTCTAGGTACCAAGAGACCCAGTACTTC.

This clonotype came up a few times. The chain joins TRBV20-1 to TRBJ1-3; maybe TRBD1 (6 bases). V lost 4 bases and J lost 0, with 13 bases in between. The germline V gene has CDR1 DFQATT and CDR2 SNEGSKA (reference sequence). This CDR3 spans 15 amino acids. CDR3: CSATLPGDSGNTIYF. As DNA, the CDR3 is TGCAGTGCTACCCTCCCAGGGGACTCTGGAAACACCATATATTTT.

The chain couples TRBV28 to TRBJ2-4; D is possibly TRBD1 (6 bases). The germline CDR1 and CDR2 sequences are MDHEN and SYDVKM. The CDR3 has 16 amino acids. Between the trimmed V and J ends, which lost 7 bases and 0 bases, there was a span of 16 bases. Written as DNA, the CDR3 is TGTGCCAGCACCCCTGGACAGTTACTAGCCAAAAACATTCAGTACTTC. As protein: CASTPGQLLAKNIQYF.

This clonotype was counted a few times. The chain combines TRBV5-6 with TRBJ2-2; perhaps D is TRBD1 or TRBD2 (5 bases each). Germline CDR1 is SGHDT and CDR2 is YYEEEE. V shed 2 bases and J shed 12 bases, with 14 bases lying between them. This CDR3 contains 13 residues. The CDR3 DNA sequence: TGTGCCAGCAGCTTAGGGACCCCCGAGAAGCTGTTTTTT. Translating it yields CASSLGTPEKLFF.

The V gene is TRBV18, the J gene TRBJ1-2, with D tentatively TRBD1 (5 bases). The length of the CDR3 is 14 residues. Per the germline V gene, CDR1 is KGHSH and CDR2 is LQKENI. V was pared by 2 bases and J by 8 bases, with 15 bases between. CDR3 coding DNA: TGTGCCAGCTCACCAAGTACAGGAGGAGGCGGCTACACCTTC. Translated: CASSPSTGGGGYTF. The full variable domain, completed using reference TRBV18 and TRBJ1-2, is NAGVMQNPRHLVRRRGQEARLRCSPMKGHSHVYWYRQLPEEGLKFMVYLQKENIIDESGMPKERFSAEFPKEGPSILRIQQVVRGDSAAYFCASSPSTGGGGYTFGSGTRLTVV.

This clonotype occurred many times. The chain recombines TRBV9 with TRBJ1-3, with TRBD1 matching 8 bases. This CDR3 comprises 14 residues. The trim removed 4 bases at V and 8 bases at J, leaving 8 bases unmatched. From germline, CDR1 is SGDLS and CDR2 YYNGEE. CDR3 DNA sequence: TGTGCCAGCAGCTCCAGGACAGGGTGGGACACCATATATTTT. Amino acid sequence: CASSSRTGWDTIYF.

The gene calls are TRBV5-1 and TRBJ2-2; tentatively, D is TRBD2 (6 bases). This CDR3 spans 15 amino acids. V shed 5 bases and J shed 5 bases, with 16 bases lying between them. Germline values: CDR1 SGHRS, CDR2 YFSETQ. The CDR3 loop is CASRSRTAGTGELFF. Here the CDR3 DNA reads TGCGCCAGCAGGTCCAGGACGGCGGGGACCGGGGAGCTGTTTTTT.